These 9 T cell receptor beta chains originate from one sample sequenced in a study of T-cell memory formation after mild COVID-19. TCRdb itself ran the 5' RACE reads through MiXCR, one entry per CDR3 protein. This table has roughly 100,000 distinct CDR3 sequences, around 11% appearing once. Sequencing was carried out using PBMCs or a T cell subset sorted from them (not recorded which). The receptor source for this set is an adult woman who had mild COVID-19 (a few samples of this study predate the infection). Cell type and time point are not known.

The gene calls are TRBV7-2 and TRBJ1-1, with D hard to call. V was trimmed by 1 base and J by 4 bases, leaving 16 bases between them. The length of the CDR3 is 16 residues. CDR1 and CDR2 from the germline V gene are SGHTA and FQGNSA. CDR3 amino acids: CASSLELLQIGTEAFF. For the CDR3, the DNA is TGTGCCAGCAGCTTAGAACTGCTACAGATTGGCACTGAAGCTTTCTTT.

This clonotype was counted at least ten times. This rearrangement joins TRBV7-8 to TRBJ2-1; no clear D gene. V lost 3 bases, J lost 7 bases, and 10 bases lay in between. Per the germline V gene, CDR1 is SGHVS and CDR2 is FQNEAQ. This CDR3 spans 13 amino acids. CDR3 protein: CASSFGVGNEQFF. DNA of the CDR3: TGTGCCAGCAGCTTCGGAGTTGGGAATGAGCAGTTCTTC.

This chain connects TRBV2 to TRBJ1-1; D remains unclear. V dropped 8 bases and J dropped 0 bases, with 13 bases sitting between them. CDR3 length: 14 amino acids. Germline V lookup: CDR1 SNHLY, CDR2 FYNNEI. The CDR3 region is CASSQAGLNTEAFF. The CDR3 bases are TGTGCCAGCTCCCAAGCCGGGCTGAACACTGAAGCTTTCTTT.

The chain uses TRBV15 and TRBJ2-3; TRBD2 matches at 7 bases. The CDR3 has 15 residues. Germline V gene lookup returns CDR1 LNHNV and CDR2 YYDKDF (reference sequence). The V segment lost 3 bases and the J segment 4 bases; nucleotides outside the gene matches: 7. The CDR3 nucleotides read TGTGCCACCAGCAGGGAGCGGGGATCGGCAGATACGCAGTATTTT. Protein sequence: CATSRERGSADTQYF. The full variable domain, with the rest looked up from reference TRBV15 and TRBJ2-3, is DAMVIQNPRYQVTQFGKPVTLSCSQTLNHNVMYWYQQKSSQAPKLLFHYYDKDFNNEADTPDNFQSRRPNTSFCFLDIRSPGLGDTAMYLCATSRERGSADTQYFGPGTRLTVL.

The table lists this clonotype with a few counts. The chain carries TRBV7-9 and TRBJ2-2; unclear D gene. This CDR3 spans 15 amino acids. Germline CDR1 is SEHNR and CDR2 is FQNEAQ (reference sequence). The germline V and J ends were trimmed by 1 base and 2 bases, with 8 bases remaining between them. In DNA, the CDR3 is TGTGCCAGCAGCTTAGTCGGAGTAAACACCGGGGAGCTGTTTTTT. It codes for CASSLVGVNTGELFF.

V is TRBV2 and J is TRBJ2-7, with D perhaps matching TRBD2 (6 bases). This CDR3 comprises 13 residues. The germline V and J ends were trimmed by 5 bases and 0 bases, with 8 bases remaining between them. Germline V gene lookup returns CDR1 SNHLY and CDR2 FYNNEI. The CDR3 loop is CASSTGVSYEQYF. Here the CDR3 DNA reads TGTGCCAGCAGTACGGGAGTCTCCTACGAGCAGTACTTC.

The chain is built from TRBV4-1 and TRBJ1-6, with 8 bases lining up with TRBD1. Germline CDR1 reads MGHRA; CDR2 reads YSYEKL. This CDR3 comprises 16 residues. The junction had 7 bases not matched to a gene; V was cut back by 0 bases and J by 9 bases. The CDR3 sequence: CASSQERSGGASPLHF. CDR3 sequence (DNA): TGCGCCAGCAGCCAAGAAAGGTCAGGGGGCGCTTCACCCCTCCACTTT.

This clonotype was counted many times. The V gene is TRBV5-1, the J gene TRBJ2-7, with a possible D match to TRBD2 (6 bases). Germline CDR1 SGHRS, CDR2 YFSETQ. V lost 3 bases and J lost 2, with 12 bases in between. The CDR3 sequence is 14 residues long. Written as DNA, the CDR3 is TGCGCCAGCAGCTATCCGGGACTCGCCTACGAGCAGTACTTC. This translates into CASSYPGLAYEQYF.

This clonotype has just a few counts. The rearrangement links TRBV30 to TRBJ2-7, with a tentative D call TRBD2 (6 bases). This CDR3 region has 17 residues. Germline V lookup: CDR1 GTSNPN, CDR2 SVGIG (reference sequence). The V gene lost 3 bases and the J gene lost 2 bases, with 23 bases spanning the gap. This CDR3 is CAWSVGVTGLLTYEQYF. CDR3 bases: TGTGCCTGGAGCGTAGGCGTGACGGGACTCCTCACCTACGAGCAGTACTTC.